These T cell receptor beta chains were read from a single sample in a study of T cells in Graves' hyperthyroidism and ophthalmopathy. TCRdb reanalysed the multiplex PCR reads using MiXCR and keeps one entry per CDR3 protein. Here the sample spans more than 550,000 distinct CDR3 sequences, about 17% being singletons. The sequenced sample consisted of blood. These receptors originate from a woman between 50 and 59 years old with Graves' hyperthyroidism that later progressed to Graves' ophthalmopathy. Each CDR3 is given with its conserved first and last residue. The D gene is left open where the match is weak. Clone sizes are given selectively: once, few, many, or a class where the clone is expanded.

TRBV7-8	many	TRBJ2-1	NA	CASSLIQGSAGEQFF	TGTGCCAGCAGCTTAATTCAGGGGTCAGCGGGTGAGCAGTTCTTC
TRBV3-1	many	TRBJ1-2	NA	CASSQASGSYGYTF	TGTGCCAGCAGCCAAGCCTCCGGGTCCTATGGCTACACCTTC
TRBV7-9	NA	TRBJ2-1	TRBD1	CASSAPRGQGASYNEQFF	TGTGCCAGCAGCGCCCCCCGAGGACAGGGAGCCTCCTACAATGAGCAGTTCTTC
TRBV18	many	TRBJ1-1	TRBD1	CASSQTGKAAEAFF	TGTGCCAGCTCACAGACAGGGAAGGCGGCTGAAGCTTTCTTT
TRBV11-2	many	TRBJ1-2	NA	CASSFPQGLGYGYTF	TGTGCCAGCAGCTTCCCTCAGGGGTTGGGCTATGGCTACACCTTC
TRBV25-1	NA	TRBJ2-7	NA	CASSEFGQGIYEQYF	TGTGCCAGCAGTGAATTCGGGCAGGGTATTTACGAGCAGTACTTC
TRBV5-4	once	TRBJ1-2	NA	CASRTRLRGYTF	TGTGCCAGCCGCACGCGACTAAGAGGCTACACCTTC
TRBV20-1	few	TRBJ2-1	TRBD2	CSAVSGLGYNEQFF	TGCAGTGCTGTCTCAGGACTAGGGTACAATGAGCAGTTCTTC
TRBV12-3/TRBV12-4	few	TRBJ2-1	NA	CASRAGAQANEQFF	TGTGCCAGCAGAGCCGGGGCCCAAGCAAATGAGCAGTTCTTC
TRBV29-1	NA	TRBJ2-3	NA	CSVAGAMVDTQYF	TGCAGCGTTGCAGGAGCGATGGTTGATACGCAGTATTTT
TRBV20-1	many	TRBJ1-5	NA	CSASPGGDQPQHF	TGCAGTGCTTCACCCGGAGGGGATCAGCCCCAGCATTTT
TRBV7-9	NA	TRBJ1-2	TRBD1	CASSLIQGDGYTF	TGTGCCAGCAGCCTAATACAGGGGGATGGCTACACCTTC
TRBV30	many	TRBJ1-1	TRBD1	CAGQGAGEAFF	TGTGCCGGACAGGGGGCGGGCGAAGCTTTCTTT
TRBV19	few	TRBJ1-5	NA	CASSSADYSNQPQHF	TGTGCCAGTAGTAGCGCAGACTATAGCAATCAGCCCCAGCATTTT
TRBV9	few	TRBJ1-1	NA	CASSGKMDTEAFF	TGTGCCAGCAGCGGGAAGATGGACACTGAAGCTTTCTTT
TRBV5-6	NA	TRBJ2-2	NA	CASSHGQHTGELFF	TGTGCCAGCAGCCATGGACAGCACACCGGGGAGCTGTTTTTT
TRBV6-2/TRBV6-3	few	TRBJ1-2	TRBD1	CAVGQERDGYTF	TGTGCAGTCGGACAGGAGAGAGATGGCTACACCTTC
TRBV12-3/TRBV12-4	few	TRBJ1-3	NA	CASSLVPAGGNTIYF	TGTGCCAGCAGTTTAGTTCCAGCGGGGGGAAACACCATATATTTT
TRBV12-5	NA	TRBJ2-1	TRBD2	CASGLAPRSGLAPFNDGNEQFF	TGTGCTAGTGGTTTGGCACCCCGGTCGGGACTAGCCCCATTTAACGATGGCAATGAGCAGTTCTTC
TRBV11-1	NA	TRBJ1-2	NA	CASSRTADYGYTF	TGTGCCAGCAGTCGGACGGCCGACTATGGCTACACCTTC
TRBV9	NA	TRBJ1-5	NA	CASSVVYETPRSNQPQHF	TGTGCCAGCAGCGTAGTGTATGAGACACCGAGGAGCAATCAGCCCCAGCATTTT
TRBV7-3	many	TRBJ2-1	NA	CASSPRGVYNEQFF	TGTGCCAGCAGCCCAAGAGGGGTTTACAATGAGCAGTTCTTC